This T cell receptor beta chain was sequenced for a study of T cells in Graves' hyperthyroidism and ophthalmopathy. Patients were excluded for uncontrolled infection, other autoimmune disease, pregnancy or lactation. This clonotype was seen ten or more times. Amplification targeted TCR beta CDR3 regions from RNA transcripts. The HTBI primer set served for first-round RT-PCR of the TCR CDR3. TCRdb re-analysed the multiplex PCR reads in MiXCR, keeping a single row per CDR3 protein. The sample holds around 530,000 distinct CDR3 sequences, more than 15% seen once. The germline CDR1 and CDR2 sequences are LGHDT and YNNKEL (reference sequence). The V gene lost 0 bases and the J gene lost 1 base, with 9 bases spanning the gap. This CDR3 is built from 15 residues.

The receptor comes from a woman aged 18 to 35 with Graves' ophthalmopathy. The chain has TRBV3-1 and TRBJ1-1; D possibly corresponds to TRBD1 (6 bases). Sequences were obtained from blood. The CDR3 DNA reads TGTGCCAGCAGCCAAGAGTGGGGGCAGAACACTGAAGCTTTCTTT. Protein product: CASSQEWGQNTEAFF.